These T cell receptor beta chains were read from a single sample in a study of shared clonotypes between healthy human individuals. Assay used: immunoSEQ multiplex PCR; TCRdb lists only in-frame clones, some missing. Found here are about a million clones, approximately 80% of them singletons; the top ten hold approximately 1.5%. Sequenced: memory CD4+ T cells sorted from blood. The receptors derive from a man aged 18 to 29 in good health. The CDR3 runs from the conserved cysteine through the conserved F or W. A D gene is named only where the DNA matches it firmly. Not every row has a clone size; where given, it reads once, few, many or a size class.

v_gene	j_gene	d_gene	abundance	CDR3nt	CDR3aa
TRBV7-9	TRBJ1-4	.	.	TGTGCCAGCAGCGGATCGGGCTCTCCAAAGCGGGAAAAACTGTTTTTT	CASSGSGSPKREKLFF
TRBV7-7	TRBJ2-3	TRBD1	.	TGTGCTAGCAGCGCCGGGACAGGGGCGACAGATACGCAGTATTTT	CASSAGTGATDTQYF
TRBV15	TRBJ1-2	.	.	TGTGCCACCAGCTTGGACAGACTCACCTATGGCTACACCTTC	CATSLDRLTYGYTF
TRBV2	TRBJ2-4	.	.	TGTGCCAGCAGGGAGGCATATTTAAACATTCAGTACTTC	CASREAYLNIQYF
TRBV30	TRBJ2-1	TRBD2	once	TGTGCCTGGAGTGTACTGGGGACTAACAACAATGAGCAGTTCTTC	CAWSVLGTNNNEQFF
TRBV6-1	TRBJ2-7	TRBD2	.	TGTGCCAGCAGTGAAACCCTCCCCGGGAGGGGGGGGGCTTCTGCGAAGCAGTACTTC	CASSETLPGRGGASAKQYF
TRBV4-1	TRBJ1-4	.	.	TGCGCCAGCAGCCAAGATTACCGGGGGCGCACTAATGAAAAACTGTTTTTT	CASSQDYRGRTNEKLFF
TRBV5-1	TRBJ2-1	.	.	TGCGCCAGCGTATCATGGGCCAATGAGCAGTTCTTC	CASVSWANEQFF
TRBV14	TRBJ2-7	.	.	TGTGCCAGCAGCTCGGTTTCCTACGAGCAGTACTTC	CASSSVSYEQYF
TRBV30	TRBJ1-5	TRBD1	.	TGTGCCTGGAGTTGGGACAGGGGGCCTGGTAGCAATCAGCCCCAGCATTTT	CAWSWDRGPGSNQPQHF
TRBV7-2	TRBJ2-5	.	.	TGTGCCAGCGGACAAAATTACCAAGAGACCCAGTACTTC	CASGQNYQETQYF
TRBV5-6	TRBJ2-7	.	.	TGTGCCAGCAGCTTGGAGGTTACAGGGTGGTACTTC	CASSLEVTGWYF
TRBV28	TRBJ2-7	.	.	TGTGCCAGCAGTATCCTGGGCGGCAGCTTAGGGCAGTACTTC	CASSILGGSLGQYF
TRBV9	TRBJ2-7	TRBD2	.	TGTGCCAGCAGCCCCCAGGCGGGAGGGGGCTACGAGCAGTACTTC	CASSPQAGGGYEQYF
TRBV9	TRBJ2-7	TRBD1	few	TGTGCCAGCAGCCCCGGGCCGGGACAGGTCTACGAGCAGTACTTC	CASSPGPGQVYEQYF
TRBV5-1	TRBJ2-1	.	.	TGCGCCAGCGCCCAGGCCTCACACAATGAGCAGTTCTTC	CASAQASHNEQFF
TRBV25-1	TRBJ2-5	.	.	TGTGCCAGCACCCGCGCCGGAGGGGGGACCCAGTACTTC	CASTRAGGGTQYF
TRBV7-9	TRBJ1-6	.	.	TGTGCCAGCAGCCTGGGGGCGGGACCGACCTCACCCCTCCACTTT	CASSLGAGPTSPLHF
TRBV5-4	TRBJ2-2	TRBD2	once	TGTGCCAGCAGCTTGGCCGGGAGGGGGAACACCGGGGAGCTGTTTTTT	CASSLAGRGNTGELFF
TRBV5-1	TRBJ1-1	.	.	TGCGCCAGCAGCCGCAAGGGGGGGCTGTCTGAAGCTTTCTTT	CASSRKGGLSEAFF
TRBV10-3	TRBJ2-7	TRBD2	.	TGTGCCATCAGCGTCTCTAGCGGGACCTACGAGCAGTACTTC	CAISVSSGTYEQYF
TRBV14	TRBJ2-5	.	.	TGTGCCAGCAGCCAAGGGCAGCTGAGGTACCAAGAGACCCAGTACTTC	CASSQGQLRYQETQYF
TRBV5-1	TRBJ2-2	TRBD1	.	TGCGCCAGCAGGAGACAGGGCGACGGGGAGCTGTTTTTT	CASRRQGDGELFF
TRBV10-2	TRBJ1-2	.	.	TGCGCCAGCAGTGAGAGGAGCTATGGCTACACCTTC	CASSERSYGYTF
TRBV2	TRBJ2-1	TRBD2	many	TGTGCCAGCAGTGTTGAGCGGGAGAATGAGCAGTTCTTC	CASSVERENEQFF
TRBV5-1	TRBJ2-7	.	.	TGCGCCAGCAGCTTGGCCGATGGGGGAATCTACGAGCAGTACTTC	CASSLADGGIYEQYF
TRBV11-2	TRBJ1-3	TRBD1	.	TGTGCCAGCAGCAGATCCTCAACAGGGGTTGGAAACACCATATATTTT	CASSRSSTGVGNTIYF
TRBV27	TRBJ2-5	TRBD2	.	TGTGCCAGCAGCCTTAGTAGCGGGGGGGCAGGGCAAGAGACCCAGTACTTC	CASSLSSGGAGQETQYF
TRBV10-3	TRBJ2-1	TRBD2	many	TGTGCCATCACTGGCGGGGGGCTGACCTACAATGAGCAGTTCTTC	CAITGGGLTYNEQFF
TRBV30	TRBJ1-2	.	.	TGTGCCTGGAAGTGGGACCGCCCCCGGGGCTACACCTTC	CAWKWDRPRGYTF
TRBV10-3	TRBJ1-2	.	.	TGTGCCATCACCGTTGAAGCAGGGCAGAACTATGGCTACACCTTC	CAITVEAGQNYGYTF
TRBV5-1	TRBJ1-2	TRBD1	.	TGCGCCAGCAGCTACGCCGGGACAGGAGGTGAAGGCTACACCTTC	CASSYAGTGGEGYTF
TRBV18	TRBJ2-5	TRBD2	.	TGTGCCAGCTCACTCTCGGGACTAGAAGGAGAGACCCAGTACTTC	CASSLSGLEGETQYF
TRBV29-1	TRBJ1-1	.	.	TGCAGCGTACTCCAGGCGGACACTGAAGCTTTCTTT	CSVLQADTEAFF
TRBV30	TRBJ2-5	.	.	TGTGCCTGGAGTGTAGGATGGGAGACCCAGTACTTC	CAWSVGWETQYF
TRBV4-2	TRBJ1-6	TRBD1	.	TGTGCCAGCAGCCCTCGGCAGGGGGCCGGGAAATCACCCCTCCACTTT	CASSPRQGAGKSPLHF
TRBV19	TRBJ2-6	.	.	TGTGCCAGTAGTAACCCCCCGACTGGGGCCAACGTCCTGACTTTC	CASSNPPTGANVLTF
TRBV6-1	TRBJ1-5	.	.	TGTGCCAGCAGCGACACAGGATATAGCAATCAGCCCCAGCATTTT	CASSDTGYSNQPQHF
TRBV2	TRBJ1-2	.	.	TGTGCCAGCAGTCCCCAGGGGCTATCAAACTATGGCTACACCTTC	CASSPQGLSNYGYTF
TRBV6-1	TRBJ2-3	.	.	TGTGCCAGCAGTGAAGACATAAGAAGCACAGATACGCAGTATTTT	CASSEDIRSTDTQYF
TRBV10-3	TRBJ1-5	.	.	TGTGCCATCAGTGAGCCAGGGCGGCAGCCCCAGCATTTT	CAISEPGRQPQHF
TRBV7-9	TRBJ1-2	.	.	TGTGCCAGCAGCTCAAACTCCTATGGCTACACCTTC	CASSSNSYGYTF
TRBV5-4	TRBJ1-2	.	.	TGTGCCAGCAGGGGGGCGACGGGGAGCGACTATGGCTACACCTTC	CASRGATGSDYGYTF
TRBV2	TRBJ2-3	.	.	TGTGCCAGCAATCTGAACACAGATACGCAGTATTTT	CASNLNTDTQYF